Listed below are T cell receptor beta chains from one sample, sequenced in a study of human T cells and chemical hapten exposure. TCRdb ran MiXCR on the RACE reads and lists one entry per CDR3 protein. The table lists 95,000 to 150,000 distinct CDR3 sequences, roughly 12% of them singletons. Material: whole blood, obtained in connection with sensitization to the hapten diphenylcyclopropenone (DPC). These receptors were taken from a woman aged 45-65 years with alopecia areata. Some clones in this sample may be carry-over from other donors' samples. CDR3s include the opening cysteine and the closing phenylalanine or tryptophan.

TRBJ2-3 TRBV14 17 CASSQDGRQHSTDTQYF
TRBJ2-7 TRBV20-1 14 CSARTGGATYEQYF
TRBJ2-3 TRBV6-1 14 CASRSRARTDTQYF
TRBJ2-7 TRBV5-1 15 CASSRGTSGSAEQYF
TRBJ2-5 TRBV29-1 13 CSVGHSYQETQYF
TRBJ1-4 TRBV7-2 14 CASSFGQGSEKLFF
TRBJ2-7 TRBV10-3 13 CAIGSDRGHEQYF
TRBJ2-7 TRBV20-1 13 CSAVRPTAYEQYF
TRBJ2-2 TRBV4-3 16 CASSQNPRSNTGELFF
TRBJ1-4 TRBV24-1 16 CATSGPTGGETEKLFF
TRBJ1-6 TRBV6-6 14 CASSYRGVDSPLHF
TRBJ2-1 TRBV7-2 17 CASSLGGGGRAINEQFF
TRBJ2-3 TRBV19 14 CAITPGPGTDTQYF
TRBJ2-5 TRBV20-1 12 CSATPGEETQYF
TRBJ2-3 TRBV9 13 CASSVVDTDTQYF
TRBJ2-2 TRBV20-1 14 CSASHRLGTGELFF
TRBJ2-1 TRBV24-1 11 CATQGLAEQFF
TRBJ2-6 TRBV6-5 16 CASSYNPGAGANVLTF
TRBJ1-2 TRBV2 15 CASSEALVRVYGYTF
TRBJ1-5 TRBV5-6 14 CASSTGQGGQPQHF
TRBJ1-5 TRBV6-6 16 CASGGVVRTGNQPQHF
TRBJ2-7 TRBV30 11 CAYLDGYEQYF
TRBJ1-1 TRBV13 12 CASSRGGAEAFF
TRBJ2-3 TRBV12-3/TRBV12-4 15 CASRITGQRTDTQYF
TRBJ2-1 TRBV6-1 18 CASSQRDRGPGRDNEQFF
TRBJ1-1 TRBV6-2/TRBV6-3 13 CASRQGLNTEAFF
TRBJ1-1 TRBV7-9 13 CASSSTSRIGAFF
TRBJ2-5 TRBV9 15 CASSVGQGARETQYF
TRBJ2-3 TRBV2 14 CATRGGVGTDTQYF
TRBJ2-1 TRBV15 12 CATSREVSEQFF
TRBJ1-2 TRBV9 13 CASSVGGVYGYTF
TRBJ1-1 TRBV7-3 13 CASSPGGADEAFF
TRBJ1-3 TRBV2 15 CASSEAPHSGNTIYF
TRBJ1-2 TRBV12-3/TRBV12-4 12 CASSPTNYGYTF
TRBJ2-7 TRBV20-1 15 CSARDPGDPSYEQYF
TRBJ1-1 TRBV29-1 12 CSVSFGDTEAFF
TRBJ1-1 TRBV13 15 CASSLAGPMNTEAFF
TRBJ2-4 TRBV12-3/TRBV12-4 18 CARGGWCKPRKAKNIQYF
TRBJ2-7 TRBV12-3/TRBV12-4 13 CASSLSEGAEQYF
TRBJ1-6 TRBV10-2 14 CASREGQGPSPLHF
TRBJ2-3 TRBV2 15 CASSSSGPKADTQYF
TRBJ2-3 TRBV7-2 14 CASSLPSRTDTQYF
TRBJ1-6 TRBV20-1 18 CSARDTVGARSYNSPLHF
TRBJ2-3 TRBV10-3 13 CAIRGQGTDTQYF
TRBJ1-3 TRBV6-5 15 CASSPRQDSGNTIYF
TRBJ2-3 TRBV7-9 13 CASSPPVRDTQYF
TRBJ2-7 TRBV29-1 13 CSVVSGTSYEQYF
TRBJ2-7 TRBV7-2 14 CASNPSTGNYEQYF
TRBJ2-5 TRBV6-5 11 CASTEAETQYF
TRBJ1-1 TRBV12-3/TRBV12-4 13 CASNPQGNTEAFF
TRBJ2-5 TRBV30 14 CAWRGGRGVETQYF
TRBJ2-1 TRBV14 16 CASSPPGGGADNEQFF
TRBJ2-5 TRBV13 13 CASSGGTSETQYF
TRBJ2-6 TRBV29-1 12 CSVWSGANVLTF
TRBJ1-6 TRBV6-5 16 CASTSSGSSYNSPLHF
TRBJ1-1 TRBV5-1 16 CASREGGARGGTEAFF
TRBJ2-4 TRBV20-1 14 CSASQPLAKNIQYF
TRBJ2-3 TRBV7-2 17 CASRARGGASSTDTQYF
TRBJ1-5 TRBV19 13 CASSIDRKQPQHF
TRBJ2-2 TRBV5-1 15 CASSLGGANTGELFF